The sequence of this T cell receptor (beta chain) was determined in a study of response to subunit inactivated influenza vaccine (dated by TCRdb to the late 2010s). About the investigation overall: The study used deep quantitative T cell receptor repertoire profiling to track responses to a trivalent subunit inactivated influenza vaccine.

Here is what the overall study found, with its caveats: The authors proposed that each seasonal influenza vaccination may bring in only a limited number of new T cells.

The CDR3 runs 16 amino acids, cysteine and phenylalanine included. Only the CDR3 part of the read is kept: 48 bases, read in frame from the first base. CDR1 and CDR2 are read off the germline V gene (reference sequence) as SEHNR and FQNEAQ. V lost 5 bases and J lost 5 bases; the stretch between them is 19 bases long. The library was made by RT-PCR. Sequencing instrument: Illumina HiSeq 2500. In TCRdb, the public reads were trimmed at Q25 with fastp and aligned with MiXCR, with productive beta chains retained. Rows merge per CDR3 protein into single entries with the most common DNA and genes. The sample data list around 580,000 distinct CDR3 sequences, and about an eighth of these were observed just once. In total, the top ten clones hold about 9.4% of the sample. Notes on this clonotype: The antigen this receptor binds is unknown. The input lacks base qualities; no much larger clone sits a single base away.

The sequencing here drew on PBMCs from blood, taken on the day of vaccination. The chain uses TRBV7-9 and TRBJ2-1; the D region may be TRBD1 or TRBD2, each matching 5 bases equally. This clonotype was obtained from a man in his forties or fifties who received an inactivated influenza vaccine. Donor details come from another sample of the same person, matched by shared clones. The CDR3 loop reads CASSRHRDRLDNEQFF. The base sequence is TGTGCCAGCAGCAGACACCGGGACCGTTTGGACAATGAGCAGTTCTTC.